This entry lists 8 T cell receptor beta chains sequenced from one sample in a study of graft-versus-host responses after intestinal transplantation. Researchers processed graft tissue to release intraepithelial and lamina propria lymphocytes. Clones were sequenced by immunoSEQ multiplex PCR, and TCRdb holds only the in-frame ones, with some missing. The sample consists of 15,000 to 20,000 clones, around 82% of them appearing once. The sample was ileum tissue, taken 17 days after transplant. The source of these receptors is a human patient who received an intestinal transplant, so some T cells may come from the graft donor.

This chain connects TRBV15 to TRBJ2-1; a possible D gene is TRBD2 (5 bases). Germline V gene sequence: CDR1 LNHNV, CDR2 YYDKDF (reference sequence). The length of the CDR3 is 14 residues. Between the trimmed V and J ends, which lost 0 bases and 4 bases, there was a span of 7 bases. The CDR3 here is CATSRERAYNEQFF. The CDR3 nucleotides are TGTGCCACCAGCAGAGAGAGGGCTTACAATGAGCAGTTCTTC.

This sequence joins TRBV2 and TRBJ2-7; D remains unclear. This CDR3 contains 14 residues. V was pared by 3 bases and J by 4 bases, with 13 bases between. In germline, CDR1 is SNHLY, CDR2 FYNNEI. This chain's CDR3 is CASSDWAPRYEQYF. In DNA form, the CDR3 reads TGTGCCAGCAGTGATTGGGCCCCCAGGTACGAGCAGTACTTC.

V usage is TRBV9 and J usage is TRBJ2-5, with TRBD1 identical over 11 bases. V was clipped by 4 bases and J by 11 bases; unmatched bases: 19. The CDR3 spans 17 residues. Germline V lookup: CDR1 SGDLS, CDR2 YYNGEE. In DNA form, the CDR3 reads TGTGCCAGCAGCCCCGGCAGGAATCAGGACAGGGGGCGCCGGCAGTACTTC. Translation: CASSPGRNQDRGRRQYF.

The V and J genes are TRBV16 and TRBJ2-7; 8 bases match TRBD2. Germline CDR1 KGHSY, CDR2 FQNENV. This CDR3 contains 17 residues. J gave up 0 bases and V 1 base, and 8 bases lay outside the gene matches. DNA for the CDR3: TGTGCCAGCAGCCAATACTATGCCAGCGGGAGCTCCTACGAGCAGTACTTC. It is translated as CASSQYYASGSSYEQYF.

The chain couples TRBV10-2 to TRBJ1-4; tentative D call: TRBD1 (6 bases). The CDR3 sequence is 15 residues long. V lost 5 bases to trimming and J lost 0 bases, with 10 bases between them. Germline lookup yields CDR1 WSHSY and CDR2 SAAADI. The CDR3 DNA follows: TGCGCCAGCAGTAACAGGGATACAACTAATGAAAAACTGTTTTTT. This encodes CASSNRDTTNEKLFF.

The chain carries TRBV18 and TRBJ2-5; 8 nucleotides agree with TRBD1. Per germline, CDR1 KGHSH and CDR2 LQKENI. Trimming took 5 bases from V and 2 from J; bases not matched to a gene: 4. There are 14 residues in the CDR3. The DNA for the CDR3 is TGTGCCAGCTCATCGAACAGGGGGCAAGAGACCCAGTACTTC. Translated: CASSSNRGQETQYF.

This chain's CDR3 is CASSQEWGGSVAPLLMNTEAFF. Here the CDR3 DNA reads TGCGCCAGCAGCCAAGAATGGGGGGGATCCGTGGCCCCGTTACTCATGAACACTGAAGCTTTCTTT. V is TRBV4-1 and J is TRBJ1-1, with D possibly TRBD1 on 5 matching bases. CDR1 and CDR2 from the germline V gene are MGHRA and YSYEKL. The CDR3 runs to 22 residues. The germline V and J ends were trimmed by 0 bases and 0 bases, with 29 bases remaining between them.

V usage is TRBV27 and J usage is TRBJ2-3; D is uncertain. V lost 5 bases and J 6 bases, leaving 9 bases between the germline ends. This CDR3 region has 12 residues. Per the germline V gene, CDR1 is MNHEY and CDR2 is SMNVEV (reference sequence). CDR3 sequence: CASSPRQDTQYF. The CDR3 DNA is TGTGCCAGCAGTCCCCGCCAGGATACGCAGTATTTT.